Here is one T cell receptor beta chain with its context. One end of the junction is discordant with germline, which a read error may explain. CDR1 is SGDLS and CDR2 is YYNGEE in the germline V gene. The CDR3 is 12 residues long. The source of the sample is a study of blood T cell repertoires in COVID-19. Study information: The origin of the acute and convalescent COVID-19 samples was the United States, Italy and Spain. T cells, B-cell-depleted T cells, or PBMCs provided the cDNA or gDNA that served as material.

Original data processing: By means of reference gene primer amplification, nucleated cell counts were estimated. The method was immunoSEQ multiplex PCR; TCRdb's version includes in-frame clones alone and lacks a portion of them. The D gene and trimming were derived from the DNA, and the V and J assignments and clone size from that table. Among about 250,000 clones listed, around 88% were seen once. The clonotype originates from an elderly man with acute or convalescent COVID-19. Sequences were obtained from peripheral blood. The rearrangement joins TRBV9 to TRBJ2-1; 10 positions agree with TRBD2. The DNA for the CDR3 is TGTGCCAGCAGCGTTTGCCCTAGCGGGAGAATCTTC. Protein product: CASSVCPSGRIF.